These T cell receptor beta chains were read from a single sample in a study of T cell repertoires in cytomegalovirus infection. MiXCR, run by TCRdb on the reads, gives a single entry per CDR3 protein. The repertoire holds some 300,000 distinct CDR3 sequences, with roughly 15% as singletons. Input material: PBMCs. The origin of the receptors is a human donor in good health (CMV status not recorded). Some clones in this sample may be carry-over from other donors' samples. CDR3s include the opening cysteine and the closing phenylalanine or tryptophan. The D gene is left open where the match is weak. Not every row has a clone size; where given, it reads once, few, many or a size class.

few | TRBJ2-5 | TRBD1 | TRBV2 | CASRGPGQGRKTQYF | TGTGCCAGCAGGGGACCGGGACAGGGGCGAAAGACCCAGTACTTC
few | TRBJ1-5 | TRBD1 | TRBV20-1 | CSARTGGGRNQPQHF | TGCAGTGCACGGACAGGGGGAGGTCGCAATCAGCCCCAGCATTTT
NA | TRBJ1-1 | TRBD1 | TRBV28 | CASSPTSTGKTEAFF | TGTGCCAGCAGTCCCACCTCGACAGGGAAGACTGAAGCTTTCTTT
few | TRBJ2-5 | NA | TRBV20-1 | CSATELAGGETQYF | TGCAGTGCTACCGAGCTGGCTGGGGGAGAGACCCAGTACTTC
few | TRBJ1-5 | TRBD1 | TRBV5-1 | CASSSGQGAQPQHF | TGCGCCAGCAGTTCTGGACAGGGGGCACAGCCCCAGCATTTT
many | TRBJ2-1 | NA | TRBV20-1 | CSAEEPRYNEQFF | TGCAGTGCGGAGGAGCCTAGGTACAATGAGCAGTTCTTC
NA | TRBJ2-3 | TRBD2 | TRBV5-1 | CASSLTSGNTDTQYF | TGCGCCAGCAGCTTGACTAGCGGGAACACAGATACGCAGTATTTT
many | TRBJ2-3 | TRBD2 | TRBV5-4 | CASSSGLVGQYF | TGTGCCAGCAGCTCCGGACTAGTGGGGCAGTATTTT
NA | TRBJ2-1 | NA | TRBV28 | CASSPSQGGPFF | TGTGCCAGCAGTCCCAGCCAGGGGGGGCCGTTCTTC
few | TRBJ1-5 | NA | TRBV25-1 | CASSEYGRGDPLYGQPQHF | TGTGCCAGCAGTGAATATGGCAGGGGCGACCCCCTATATGGTCAGCCCCAGCATTTT
many | TRBJ2-3 | TRBD2 | TRBV28 | CASLSGVTDTQYF | TGTGCCAGTCTTAGCGGGGTCACAGATACGCAGTATTTT
few | TRBJ2-2 | NA | TRBV5-1 | CASSLLAGIDTGELFF | TGCGCCAGCAGCTTGCTGGCGGGGATTGACACCGGGGAGCTGTTTTTT
NA | TRBJ2-3 | NA | TRBV7-9 | CASRETDTQYF | TGTGCCAGTCGGGAAACAGATACGCAGTATTTT
few | TRBJ1-5 | NA | TRBV4-3 | CASSERWGAQPQHF | TGCGCCAGCAGCGAGAGATGGGGGGCTCAGCCCCAGCATTTT
many | TRBJ2-1 | NA | TRBV6-5 | CASSYRGRAYNEQFF | TGTGCCAGCAGTTACAGGGGTAGGGCCTACAATGAGCAGTTCTTC
few | TRBJ2-3 | NA | TRBV5-1 | CASSDPADTQYF | TGCGCCAGCAGCGACCCCGCAGATACGCAGTATTTT
NA | TRBJ2-1 | TRBD2 | TRBV6-2/TRBV6-3 | CASSDRTSGSNEQFF | TGTGCCAGCAGTGATCGGACTAGCGGGAGCAATGAGCAGTTCTTC
NA | TRBJ2-7 | NA | TRBV28 | CASSLLGVHEQYF | TGTGCCAGCAGTTTATTAGGGGTCCACGAGCAGTACTTC
NA | TRBJ1-5 | NA | TRBV5-4 | CASSYDYGPQHF | TGTGCCAGCAGCTACGACTACGGGCCCCAGCATTTT
NA | TRBJ2-5 | TRBD1 | TRBV5-1 | CASSLLTGASQETQYF | TGCGCCAGCAGCTTGCTGACAGGGGCATCTCAAGAGACCCAGTACTTC
many | TRBJ1-1 | NA | TRBV29-1 | CSVGRGTGVTEAFF | TGCAGCGTCGGCAGGGGTACGGGAGTCACTGAAGCTTTCTTT
many | TRBJ2-2 | NA | TRBV7-2 | CASSTRPGELFF | TGTGCCAGCAGCACCCGTCCCGGGGAGCTGTTTTTT
many | TRBJ2-7 | NA | TRBV28 | CASSLSRLTNYEQYF | TGTGCCAGCAGTTTGTCGCGGCTGACTAACTACGAGCAGTACTTC
many | TRBJ1-5 | NA | TRBV29-1 | CSVEFNSNQPQHF | TGCAGCGTTGAGTTCAATAGCAATCAGCCCCAGCATTTT
many | TRBJ2-6 | NA | TRBV7-2 | CASSPRSAGANVLTF | TGTGCCAGCAGCCCACGGTCGGCTGGGGCCAACGTCCTGACTTTC